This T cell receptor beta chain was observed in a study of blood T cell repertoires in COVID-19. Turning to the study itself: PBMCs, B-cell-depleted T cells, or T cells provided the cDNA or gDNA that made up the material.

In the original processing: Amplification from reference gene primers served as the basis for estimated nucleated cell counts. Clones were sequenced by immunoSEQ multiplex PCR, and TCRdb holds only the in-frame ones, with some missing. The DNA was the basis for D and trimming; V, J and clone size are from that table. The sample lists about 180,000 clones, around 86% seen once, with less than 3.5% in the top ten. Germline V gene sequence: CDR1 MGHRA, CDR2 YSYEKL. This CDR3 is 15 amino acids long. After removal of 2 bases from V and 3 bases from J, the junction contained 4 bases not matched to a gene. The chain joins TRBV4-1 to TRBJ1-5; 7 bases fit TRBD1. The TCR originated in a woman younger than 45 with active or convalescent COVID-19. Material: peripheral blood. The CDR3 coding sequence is TGCGCCAGCAGCCAATATAGGGGGCCCAATCAGCCCCAGCATTTT. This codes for CASSQYRGPNQPQHF.